These T cell receptor beta chains were read from a single sample in a study of OX40 agonist ivuxolimab in advanced cancers. TCRdb keeps only in-frame clones here, not all; method: immunoSEQ multiplex PCR. The sample comprises 80,000 to 95,000 clones, 91% of which are singletons, and about 8.5% rests with the top ten. The sample consisted of CD4+ or CD8+ T cells sorted from blood, taken in a trial of the OX40 agonist ivuxolimab. These receptors were obtained from an adult with an advanced solid tumor such as melanoma, head and neck, liver or kidney cancer. The conserved cysteine and the conserved F or W are not part of the CDR3 here. Size tells how often a clone was seen (once, few, many) or the class of an expanded clone, and some rows leave it out.

CDR3 length	V gene	clone size	J gene	CDR3 protein
14	TRBV5-4	few	TRBJ1-2	ASTFGGRQGTYGYT
11	TRBV27	-	TRBJ2-1	ASSFGLTNEQF
11	TRBV29-1	-	TRBJ2-1	SVDRVTYNEQF
13	TRBV9	once	TRBJ1-1	ASSVADRGWAEAF
11	TRBV6-1	once	TRBJ2-7	ASSESYGNEQY
9	TRBV29-1	-	-	SVDKGYEQY
15	TRBV14	once	TRBJ2-2	ASSQDLDTQNTGELF
13	TRBV7-9	-	TRBJ2-7	ASSPRGQNSYEQY
13	TRBV9	-	TRBJ2-5	ASSDGTASQETQY
13	TRBV11-2	-	TRBJ2-2	ASSLFSGYTGELF
12	TRBV18	-	TRBJ1-2	ASSPGQGEWGYT
12	TRBV11-2	-	TRBJ2-5	ASSRTASQETQY
13	TRBV18	once	TRBJ1-1	ASSPSTVGNTEAF
11	TRBV4-1	-	TRBJ2-1	ASSQAGGNEQF
9	TRBV11-3	-	TRBJ2-7	ASSQDYEQY
12	TRBV6-1	-	TRBJ1-1	ASSLTGEVSEAF
12	TRBV11-3	-	TRBJ2-5	ASSLGAQWETQY
12	TRBV7-3	-	TRBJ1-6	ASSLNGGNSPLH
12	TRBV19	-	TRBJ2-5	ASTNDRRGETQY
12	TRBV5-4	-	TRBJ2-7	ASSLGGSSYEQY
12	TRBV19	-	TRBJ1-1	ASSIGTGNTEAF
17	TRBV4-1	-	TRBJ1-3	ASSLPRIGATLSGNTIY
14	TRBV6-5	-	TRBJ2-2	ASSYSGLAGTGELF
11	TRBV30	-	TRBJ1-2	AWSVQGDGGYT
13	TRBV4-1	once	TRBJ2-5	ASSQEPVPGETQY
13	TRBV7-3	once	TRBJ2-1	ASSPLAGGWDEQF
12	TRBV19	-	TRBJ1-2	ASSTGEGIRGYT
12	TRBV25-1	-	TRBJ2-7	ASSESRTLYEQY
15	TRBV7-8	-	TRBJ2-2	ASSVIGVHENTGELF
13	TRBV2	-	TRBJ2-7	ASSPGPVLSYEQY
10	TRBV27	few	TRBJ2-7	ASSSRTYEQY
9	TRBV4-1	-	TRBJ2-7	ASSHRSEQY
12	TRBV25-1	-	TRBJ1-2	ASSEYGGGYGYT
12	TRBV5-6	once	TRBJ1-1	ASSLAEMNTEAF
14	TRBV7-2	-	TRBJ1-5	ASSPSTGPFNQPQH
12	TRBV21-1	-	TRBJ2-7	ATTLGGEWHEQY
10	TRBV27	-	TRBJ1-4	ASSPNIEKLF
11	TRBV6-1	-	TRBJ1-2	ASSADRVAGYT
13	TRBV10-3	once	TRBJ2-1	AISGRQGRWNEQF
10	TRBV19	-	TRBJ1-1	ASSPAYTEAF
12	TRBV30	-	TRBJ2-7	AWKVLGANYEQY
13	TRBV28	-	TRBJ2-2	ASSLTGEYTGELF
11	TRBV11-3	once	TRBJ2-1	ASTSGLNNEQF
14	TRBV27	-	TRBJ1-1	ASSLKATHTRVEAF
12	TRBV6-1	-	TRBJ2-3	ASSGPTPRDTQY
10	TRBV27	-	TRBJ1-1	ASSRAGTEAF
14	TRBV6-1	-	TRBJ1-6	ASSEWAVGYNSPLH
12	TRBV5-4	-	TRBJ1-1	ASSYGQEGTEAF